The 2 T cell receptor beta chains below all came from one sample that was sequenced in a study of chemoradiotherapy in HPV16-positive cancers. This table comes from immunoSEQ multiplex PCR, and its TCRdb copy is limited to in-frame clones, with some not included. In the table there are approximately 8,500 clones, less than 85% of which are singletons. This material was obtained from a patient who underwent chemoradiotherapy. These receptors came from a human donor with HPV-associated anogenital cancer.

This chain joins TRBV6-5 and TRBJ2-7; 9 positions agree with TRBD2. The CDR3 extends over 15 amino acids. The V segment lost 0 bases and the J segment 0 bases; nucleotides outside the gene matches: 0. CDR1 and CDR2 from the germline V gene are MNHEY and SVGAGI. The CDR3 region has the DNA TGTGCCAGCAGTTACTCTAGCGGGAGCTCCTACGAGCAGTACTTC. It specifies CASSYSSGSSYEQYF.

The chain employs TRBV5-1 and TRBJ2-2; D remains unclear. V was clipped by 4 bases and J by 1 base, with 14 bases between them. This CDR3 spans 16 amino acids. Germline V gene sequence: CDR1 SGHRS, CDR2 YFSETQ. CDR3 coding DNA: TGCGCCAGCAGCCCGGACCCAACGGGGAACACCGGGGAGCTGTTTTTT. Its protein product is CASSPDPTGNTGELFF.